This T cell receptor (beta chain) originates from a study of beta chain features in type 1 diabetes. Regarding the study as a whole: Among patients with Type 1 diabetes, TCRB CDR3s were moderately but significantly shorter in every one of the four CD4+ subsets.

In germline, CDR1 is ENHRY, CDR2 SYGVKD. V dropped 8 bases and J dropped 4 bases, with 9 bases sitting between them. This CDR3 region has 12 residues. The study reverse transcribed the entire isolated RNA, so it sequenced expressed TCRB transcripts. The protocol was immunoSEQ multiplex PCR, while the TCRdb copy is restricted to in-frame clones and leaves out a portion. The sample records roughly 150,000 clones, 6% to 9% being singletons. There are a few counts of this clone. No antigen is known for it. This TCR derives from a man aged 18 to 30 with type 1 diabetes. The chain carries TRBV10-3 and TRBJ1-3; D is unclear. Sequencing was performed on central memory CD4+ T cells from blood. The CDR3 is CAISPEGNTIYF. CDR3 in DNA: TGTGCCATCTCTCCAGAAGGAAACACCATATATTTT.